This T cell receptor (beta chain) was sequenced for a study of human CD8 memory T cell subsets. Overall study findings and caveats: Greater diversity in stem-like memory than precursor exhausted T cells was suggested by Chao1 estimates.

The germline CDR1 and CDR2 sequences are MNHNS and SASEGT. This CDR3 is built from 16 residues. It was CCR7+ PD-1+ TIGIT+ early memory CD8+ T cells with exhausted-like traits that constituted TPEX cells. Libraries of TCR beta chains were produced by 5' RACE (UMI-labeled). No DNA is given; TCRdb re-called the 5' RACE reads and lists each CDR3 protein once. The sample totals about 10,000 distinct CDR3 sequences. Concerning this clonotype: The antigen is undetermined.

The sequenced sample consisted of CD8+ T cells from PBMCs. The origin of this receptor is a human donor in good health. The chain couples TRBV6-1 to TRBJ1-6. The CDR3 sequence is CASSEAVFSYNSPLHF.